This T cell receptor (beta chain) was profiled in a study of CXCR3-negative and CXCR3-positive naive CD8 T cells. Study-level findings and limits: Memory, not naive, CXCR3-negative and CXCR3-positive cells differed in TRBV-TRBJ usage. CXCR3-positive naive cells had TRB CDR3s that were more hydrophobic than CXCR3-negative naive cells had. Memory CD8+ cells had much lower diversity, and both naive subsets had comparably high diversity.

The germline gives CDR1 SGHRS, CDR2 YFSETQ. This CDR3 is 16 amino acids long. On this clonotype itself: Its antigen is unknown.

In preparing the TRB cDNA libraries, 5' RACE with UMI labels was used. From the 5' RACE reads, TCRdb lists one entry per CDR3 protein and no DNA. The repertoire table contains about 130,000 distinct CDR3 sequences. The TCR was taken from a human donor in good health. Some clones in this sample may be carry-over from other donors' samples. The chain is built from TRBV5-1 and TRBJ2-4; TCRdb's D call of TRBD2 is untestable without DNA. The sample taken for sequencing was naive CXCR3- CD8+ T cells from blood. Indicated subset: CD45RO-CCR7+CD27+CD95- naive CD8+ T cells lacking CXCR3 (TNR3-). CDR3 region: CASSFLAGGAKNIQYF.